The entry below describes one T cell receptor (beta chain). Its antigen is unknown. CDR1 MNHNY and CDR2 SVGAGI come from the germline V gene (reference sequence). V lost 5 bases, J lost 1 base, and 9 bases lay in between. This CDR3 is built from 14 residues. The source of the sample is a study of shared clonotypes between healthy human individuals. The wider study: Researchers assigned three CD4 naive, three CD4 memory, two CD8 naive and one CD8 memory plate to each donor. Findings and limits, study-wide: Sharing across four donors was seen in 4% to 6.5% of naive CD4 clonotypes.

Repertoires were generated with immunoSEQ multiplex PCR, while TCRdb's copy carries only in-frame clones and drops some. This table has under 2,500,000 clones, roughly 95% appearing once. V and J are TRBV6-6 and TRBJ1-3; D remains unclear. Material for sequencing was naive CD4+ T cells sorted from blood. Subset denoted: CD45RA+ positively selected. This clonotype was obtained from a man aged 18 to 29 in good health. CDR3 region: CASSNSVSGNTIYF. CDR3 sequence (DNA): TGTGCCAGCAGTAATTCGGTTTCTGGAAACACCATATATTTT.